This TCR beta chain was documented in a study of identical twins (dated by TCRdb to 2016 to 2017). In terms of the full investigation: The study deep-sequenced TCR alpha and beta repertoires from monozygotic twins, unrelated adults of various ages and cord blood to test whether fetal clonotypes persist. To rule out contamination, replicate twin experiments were performed at different times with different library preparation protocols. Paper-wide results and their limitations: Conclusions relied on cross-sectional statistical analysis, since the same donors could not be followed over many years. In beta out-of-frame sequences, excess twin sharing was weaker, because having fewer shared sequences lowered the signal-to-noise ratio. Abundant cord blood beta clonotypes had fewer insertions, young adult naive repertoires showed a similar but weaker trend, and memory repertoires showed no such trend. Out-of-frame TCR alpha sequences shared between twins showed an excess of low generation-probability sequences compared with coincidental sharing between unrelated individuals. In monozygotic twins, out-of-frame TCR alpha sharing was systematically underestimated by recombination models, although the models agreed with sharing between unrelated individuals. Zero-insertion analyses could be partly confounded by invariant T cells such as MAIT and iNKT, although diverse VJ usage argued against such confounding for most clonotypes.

Every donor in the study was a healthy Caucasian. Three pairs of female monozygotic twins, all aged about 18 to 30 years, made up the twin cohort. Positive isolation kits from Invitrogen were used to isolate CD4+ and CD8+ T cell populations. The library was obtained by 5' RACE. Sequenced on an Illumina HiSeq 2000. A universal primer binding site was added through template switching, and the final cDNA carried a unique molecular identifier so that TCR cDNA molecules could be counted accurately. Specific primers in the conserved constant-segment region were used to synthesize first-strand cDNA for the TCR alpha and beta chains. To control for contamination, every cDNA library was double barcoded, receiving both a SMART-Mk sample barcode and Illumina barcodes. Two successive PCR steps introduced TruSeq adapter sequences along with Illumina sample barcodes. The Illumina HiSeq platform was used with custom primers to sequence TCR alpha and beta cDNA libraries. On the study's bioinformatics: Unique molecular identifiers were extracted from raw reads with MiGEC, and CDR3 positions were determined with MiXCR. For each individual, recombination models were inferred using an EM algorithm with the repgenHMM and IGoR tools. The analysis of shared clonotypes was done with the tcR package in R, with sharing normalized by the product of cloneset sizes. To study raw recombination without the effects of thymic and clonal selection, out-of-frame nonproductive sequences were analyzed. TCRdb trimmed public reads at Q25 via fastp, called clones via MiXCR and kept in-frame beta chains. All rows with the same CDR3 protein become a single entry with the most common DNA and genes. The V and J calls follow TCRdb's processing rather than the paper's. Across this sample there are a few hundred thousand distinct CDR3 sequences, with about 12% seen only once. Just over 7% of the sample lies in the top ten.

In the case of this clonotype: The antigen it binds to is not known. The input lacks base qualities; no much larger clone sits a single base away.

CDR1 and CDR2 are read off the germline V gene (reference sequence) as SSHAT and FNYEAQ. Inclusive of the bounding cysteine and phenylalanine, the CDR3 is 14 residues long. Only the CDR3 portion is preserved as DNA: 42 bases, with reading frame beginning at the first base. At the junction V is shortened by 4 bases and J by 5 bases; bases outside the gene matches: 3. These data are also associated with another study on yellow fever vaccine responses in identical twins. The second study's authors report: According to the authors, the vaccine-induced T cell response in identical twins seemed to be partly convergent and partly specific to each individual. Focusing on identical twins, the study followed the T cell clones that responded to the vaccine, and did so with precision.

The sample taken for sequencing was CD8+ T cells sorted from blood. The receptor chain draws on TRBV7-7 and TRBJ2-1; TRBD2 matches 9 bases in the middle. The receptor was isolated from a woman aged 18-29 years in good health. The nucleotides are TGTGCCAGCAGCTCGGGACTAGCCGACAATGAGCAGTTCTTC. It is translated as CASSSGLADNEQFF.